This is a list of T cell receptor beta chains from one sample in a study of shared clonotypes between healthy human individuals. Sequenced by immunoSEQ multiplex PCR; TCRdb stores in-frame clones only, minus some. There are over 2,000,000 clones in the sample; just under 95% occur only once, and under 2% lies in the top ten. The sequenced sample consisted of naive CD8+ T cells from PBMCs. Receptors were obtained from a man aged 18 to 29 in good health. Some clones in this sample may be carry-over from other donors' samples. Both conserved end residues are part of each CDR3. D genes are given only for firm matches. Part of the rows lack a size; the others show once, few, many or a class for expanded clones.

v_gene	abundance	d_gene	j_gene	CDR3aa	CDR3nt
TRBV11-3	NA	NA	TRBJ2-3	CASSLDRDTQYF	TGTGCCAGCAGCTTAGATCGGGATACGCAGTATTTT
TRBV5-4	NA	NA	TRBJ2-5	CASSFNRVQETQYF	TGTGCCAGCAGCTTTAACAGGGTCCAAGAGACCCAGTACTTC
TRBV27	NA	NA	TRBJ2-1	CASSLAGPYNEQFF	TGTGCCAGCAGTTTGGCAGGGCCCTACAATGAGCAGTTCTTC
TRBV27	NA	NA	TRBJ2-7	CASSPAEGLEQYF	TGTGCCAGCAGTCCGGCAGAGGGTCTCGAGCAGTACTTC
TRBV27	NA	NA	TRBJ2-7	CASEDGAGAGEQYF	TGTGCCAGCGAAGACGGGGCAGGTGCCGGGGAGCAGTACTTC
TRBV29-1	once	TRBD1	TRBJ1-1	CSAETRGGTMNTEAFF	TGCAGCGCCGAAACCAGGGGGGGGACTATGAACACTGAAGCTTTCTTT
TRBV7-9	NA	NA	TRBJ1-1	CASSLVVGGLTEAFF	TGTGCCAGCAGCTTAGTCGTTGGGGGTTTGACTGAAGCTTTCTTT
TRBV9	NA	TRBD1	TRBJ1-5	CASSAGGEPQHF	TGTGCCAGCAGCGCAGGGGGCGAGCCCCAGCATTTT
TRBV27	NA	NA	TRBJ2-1	CASSFGGPANEQFF	TGTGCCAGCAGTTTTGGCGGGCCAGCGAATGAGCAGTTCTTC
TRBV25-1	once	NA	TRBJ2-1	CASSESGRSRYNEQFF	TGTGCCAGCAGTGAATCGGGCAGAAGTCGGTACAATGAGCAGTTCTTC
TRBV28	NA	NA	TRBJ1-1	CASLTGTEAFF	TGTGCCAGCCTGACCGGTACTGAAGCTTTCTTT
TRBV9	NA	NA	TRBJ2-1	CASSVASRDEQFF	TGTGCCAGCAGCGTAGCCTCGCGGGACGAGCAGTTCTTC
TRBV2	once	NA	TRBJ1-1	CASSGAFPEAFF	TGTGCCAGCAGCGGCGCCTTCCCTGAAGCTTTCTTT
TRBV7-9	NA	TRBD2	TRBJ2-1	CASSEGLAVRTYNEQFF	TGTGCCAGCAGCGAGGGACTAGCGGTGCGTACCTACAATGAGCAGTTCTTC
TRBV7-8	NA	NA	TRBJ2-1	CASSRGLRHNEQFF	TGTGCCAGCAGCCGAGGGCTCAGACACAATGAGCAGTTCTTC
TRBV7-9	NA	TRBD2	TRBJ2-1	CASSPREGLDEQFF	TGTGCCAGCAGCCCCCGGGAGGGCCTGGATGAGCAGTTCTTC
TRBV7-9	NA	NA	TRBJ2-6	CASSKGGPGANVLTF	TGTGCCAGCAGCAAAGGGGGGCCCGGGGCCAACGTCCTGACTTTC
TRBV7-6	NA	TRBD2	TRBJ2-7	CASSLDLRGSYEQYF	TGTGCCAGCAGCTTAGATCTGCGGGGGAGCTACGAGCAGTACTTC
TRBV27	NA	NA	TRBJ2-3	CASSPPPFRTDTQYF	TGTGCCAGCAGTCCACCCCCTTTTCGCACAGATACGCAGTATTTT
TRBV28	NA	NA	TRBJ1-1	CASSFLNTEAFF	TGTGCCAGCAGTTTCCTGAACACTGAAGCTTTCTTT
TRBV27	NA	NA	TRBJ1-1	CASRLLIQGPNTEAFF	TGTGCCAGCAGGCTCCTAATACAGGGTCCGAACACTGAAGCTTTCTTT
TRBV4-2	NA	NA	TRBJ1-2	CASSQKWMSYGYTF	TGTGCCAGCAGCCAGAAGTGGATGAGCTATGGCTACACCTTC
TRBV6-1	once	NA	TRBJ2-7	CASSEFGRNEQYF	TGTGCCAGCAGTGAATTTGGGCGCAACGAGCAGTACTTC
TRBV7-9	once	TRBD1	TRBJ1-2	CASSQDASGGGYGYTF	TGCGCCAGCAGCCAAGATGCCTCAGGGGGCGGCTATGGCTACACCTTC